Following are 8 T cell receptor beta chains from one sample sequenced in a study of blood T cells in healthy people across ages. Alongside a J-beta primer mix, a sample-barcoded 5' primer served in a second PCR lasting about 7 to 11 cycles. TCRdb processed the 5' RACE reads anew with MiXCR; each CDR3 protein has one entry. The sample has 1.5 million to 2 million distinct CDR3 sequences, about two fifths seen once; the top ten hold about 21%. Sequencing was done on a sample of blood. Receptors were obtained from a human donor in good health.

V usage is TRBV7-3 and J usage is TRBJ2-3, with TRBD1 matching 12 bases. Per germline, CDR1 SGHTA and CDR2 FQGTGA. This CDR3 spans 15 amino acids. V dropped 4 bases and J dropped 6; count of bases not matched to a gene: 5. The CDR3 DNA follows: TGTGCCAGCAGCTCAGCCGGGACAGGGGGCGATACGCAGTATTTT. Amino acids: CASSSAGTGGDTQYF.

V and J are TRBV6-5 and TRBJ2-7; 9 bases map to TRBD1. There are 15 residues in the CDR3. The germline CDR1 and CDR2 sequences are MNHEY and SVGAGI. V dropped 2 bases and J dropped 4; count of bases not matched to a gene: 6. The DNA of the CDR3 is TGTGCCAGCAGTTACGCGCGGACAGGGGCATACGAGCAGTACTTC. Its translation is CASSYARTGAYEQYF.

This rearrangement joins TRBV12-3 or TRBV12-4 to TRBJ2-7; 9 nucleotides agree with TRBD2. V was clipped by 1 base and J by 5 bases; unmatched bases: 6. The CDR3 loop spans 15 amino acids. CDR3 region: CASSLERGDGDEQYF. CDR3 DNA sequence: TGTGCCAGCAGTTTAGAGCGGGGGGATGGAGACGAGCAGTACTTC.

The chain joins TRBV29-1 to TRBJ2-1, with 7 nucleotides matching TRBD2. The CDR3 loop spans 11 amino acids. CDR1 and CDR2 from the germline V gene are SQVTM and ANQGSEA. Trimming removed 7 bases from V and 8 bases from J; junction bases left unmatched: 5. CDR3 in amino acids: CSGRTSYEQFF. The CDR3 DNA is TGCAGCGGAAGGACTAGTTATGAGCAGTTCTTC.

At least ten counts were recorded for this clonotype. The chain is built from TRBV12-3 or TRBV12-4 and TRBJ2-7, with 8 nucleotides matching TRBD2. V gave up 3 bases and J gave up 2 bases; unmatched junction bases: 6. The length of the CDR3 is 15 residues. CDR3 protein: CASSFGTSGTYEQYF. CDR3 sequence (DNA): TGTGCCAGCAGTTTTGGGACTAGTGGGACCTACGAGCAGTACTTC.

V usage is TRBV7-9 and J usage is TRBJ2-7; D may be TRBD1 or TRBD2 (5 bases each). This CDR3 has 15 residues. CDR1 is SEHNR, CDR2 FQNEAQ, per germline (reference sequence). Trimming shortened V by 5 bases and J by 0 bases, and 14 bases separated the two germline ends. CDR3 residues: CASSPPGRDSYEQYF. The DNA of the CDR3 is TGTGCCAGCAGCCCGCCGGGACGGGACTCCTACGAGCAGTACTTC. Full variable domain (rest looked up from reference TRBV7-9 and TRBJ2-7): DTGVSQNPRHKITKRGQNVTFRCDPISEHNRLYWYRQTLGQGPEFLTYFQNEAQLEKSRLLSDRFSAERPKGSFSTLEIQRTEQGDSAMYLCASSPPGRDSYEQYFGPGTRLTVT.

The chain couples TRBV29-1 to TRBJ2-7; D ambiguous. The CDR3 runs 13 residues. V gave up 4 bases and J gave up 0 bases, with 10 bases separating them. Germline V gene data show CDR1 as SQVTM and CDR2 as ANQGSEA. CDR3 amino acids: CSVARALSYEQYF. The CDR3 DNA is TGCAGCGTTGCCAGAGCCCTCTCCTACGAGCAGTACTTC.

This sequence joins TRBV4-3 and TRBJ2-7; no clear D. Between the trimmed V and J ends, which lost 0 bases and 5 bases, there was a span of 5 bases. This CDR3 spans 12 amino acids. Germline assignment: CDR1 LGHNA and CDR2 YSLEER. The chain's CDR3 is CASSQDGNEQYF. The CDR3 region has the DNA TGCGCCAGCAGCCAAGACGGAAACGAGCAGTACTTC.